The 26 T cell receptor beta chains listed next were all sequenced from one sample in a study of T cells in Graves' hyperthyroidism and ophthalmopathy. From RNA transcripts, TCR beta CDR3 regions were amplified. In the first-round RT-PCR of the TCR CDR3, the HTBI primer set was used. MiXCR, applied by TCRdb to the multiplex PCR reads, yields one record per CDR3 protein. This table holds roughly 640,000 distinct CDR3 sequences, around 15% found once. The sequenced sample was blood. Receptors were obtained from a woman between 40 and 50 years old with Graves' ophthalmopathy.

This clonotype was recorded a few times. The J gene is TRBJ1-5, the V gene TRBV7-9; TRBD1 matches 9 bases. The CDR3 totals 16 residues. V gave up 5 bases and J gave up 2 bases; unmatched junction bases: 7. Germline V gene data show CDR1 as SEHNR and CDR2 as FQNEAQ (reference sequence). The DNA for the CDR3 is TGTGCCAGCAGCACCGGGACAGGGTGGGGCAATCAGCCCCAGCATTTT. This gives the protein CASSTGTGWGNQPQHF. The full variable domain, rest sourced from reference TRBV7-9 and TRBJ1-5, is DTGVSQNPRHKITKRGQNVTFRCDPISEHNRLYWYRQTLGQGPEFLTYFQNEAQLEKSRLLSDRFSAERPKGSFSTLEIQRTEQGDSAMYLCASSTGTGWGNQPQHFGDGTRLSIL.

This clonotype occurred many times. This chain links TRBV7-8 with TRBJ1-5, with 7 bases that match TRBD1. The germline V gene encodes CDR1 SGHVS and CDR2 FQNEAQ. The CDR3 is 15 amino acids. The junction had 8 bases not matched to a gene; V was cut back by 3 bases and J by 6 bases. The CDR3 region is CASSLRDSRSQPQHF. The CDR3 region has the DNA TGTGCCAGCAGCTTGCGGGACAGTCGGAGTCAGCCCCAGCATTTT.

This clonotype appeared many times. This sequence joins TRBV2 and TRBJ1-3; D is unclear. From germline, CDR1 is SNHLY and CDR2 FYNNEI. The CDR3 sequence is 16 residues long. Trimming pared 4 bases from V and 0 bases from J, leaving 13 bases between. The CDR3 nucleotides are TGTGCCAGCAGTGGGGGTCAGCCCGTCTCTGGAAACACCATATATTTT. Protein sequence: CASSGGQPVSGNTIYF. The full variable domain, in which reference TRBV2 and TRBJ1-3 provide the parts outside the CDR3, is EPEVTQTPSHQVTQMGQEVILRCVPISNHLYFYWYRQILGQKVEFLVSFYNNEISEKSEIFDDQFSVERPDGSNFTLKIRSTKLEDSAMYFCASSGGQPVSGNTIYFGEGSWLTVV.

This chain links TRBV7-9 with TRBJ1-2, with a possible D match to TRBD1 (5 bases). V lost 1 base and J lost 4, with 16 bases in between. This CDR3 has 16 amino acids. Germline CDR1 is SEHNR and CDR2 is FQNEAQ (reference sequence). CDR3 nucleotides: TGTGCCAGCAGCTTAGAAGGTGCGGGACGGATCTATGGCTACACCTTC. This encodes CASSLEGAGRIYGYTF.

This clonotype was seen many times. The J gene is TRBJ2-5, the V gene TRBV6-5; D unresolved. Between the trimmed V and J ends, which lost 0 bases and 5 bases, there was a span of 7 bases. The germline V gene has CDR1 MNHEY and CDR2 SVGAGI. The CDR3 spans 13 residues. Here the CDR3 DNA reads TGTGCCAGCAGTTACTCCACGGCGGAGACCCAGTACTTC. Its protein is CASSYSTAETQYF.

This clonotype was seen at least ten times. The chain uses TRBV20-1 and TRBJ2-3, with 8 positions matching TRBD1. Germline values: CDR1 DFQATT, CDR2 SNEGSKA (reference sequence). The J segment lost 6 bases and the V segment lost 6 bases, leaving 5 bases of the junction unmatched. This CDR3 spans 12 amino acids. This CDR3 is CSALTGADTQYF. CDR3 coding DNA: TGCAGTGCGCTGACAGGGGCTGATACGCAGTATTTT.

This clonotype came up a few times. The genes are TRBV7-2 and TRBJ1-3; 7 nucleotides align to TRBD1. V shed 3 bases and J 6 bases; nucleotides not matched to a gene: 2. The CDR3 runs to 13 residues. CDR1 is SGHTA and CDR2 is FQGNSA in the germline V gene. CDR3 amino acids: CASSFDRVNTIYF. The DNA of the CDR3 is TGTGCCAGCAGCTTCGACAGGGTAAACACCATATATTTT.

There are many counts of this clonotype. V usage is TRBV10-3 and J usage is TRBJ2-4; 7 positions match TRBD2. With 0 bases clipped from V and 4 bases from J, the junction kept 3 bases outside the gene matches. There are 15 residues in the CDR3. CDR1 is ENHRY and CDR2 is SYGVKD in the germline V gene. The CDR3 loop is CAISESISGKNIQYF. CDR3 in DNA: TGTGCCATCAGTGAGTCGATTAGCGGGAAAAACATTCAGTACTTC.

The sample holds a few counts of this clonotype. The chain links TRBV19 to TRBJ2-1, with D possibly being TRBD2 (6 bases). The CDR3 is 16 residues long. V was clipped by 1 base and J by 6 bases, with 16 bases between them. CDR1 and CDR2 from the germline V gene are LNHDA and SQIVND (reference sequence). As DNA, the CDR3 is TGTGCCAGTAGTATAGTGAAGGGCGGGAAGCGCAATGAGCAGTTCTTC. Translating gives CASSIVKGGKRNEQFF.

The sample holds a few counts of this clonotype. DNA for the CDR3: TGTGCCAGCAGCTTCAGGGCGGGGACCTCGGGAAATGAGCAGTTCTTC. It specifies CASSFRAGTSGNEQFF. The rearrangement joins TRBV7-9 to TRBJ2-1, with D perhaps TRBD2 (6 bases). The germline V and J ends were trimmed by 3 bases and 7 bases, with 19 bases remaining between them. Per germline, CDR1 SEHNR and CDR2 FQNEAQ (reference sequence). This CDR3 comprises 16 residues.

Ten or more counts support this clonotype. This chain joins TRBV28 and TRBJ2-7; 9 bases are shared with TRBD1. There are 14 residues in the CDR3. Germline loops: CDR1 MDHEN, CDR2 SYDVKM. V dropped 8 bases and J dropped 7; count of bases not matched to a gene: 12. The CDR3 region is CASSPGQGAREQYF. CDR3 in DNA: TGTGCCAGCTCGCCGGGACAGGGAGCGAGGGAGCAGTACTTC.

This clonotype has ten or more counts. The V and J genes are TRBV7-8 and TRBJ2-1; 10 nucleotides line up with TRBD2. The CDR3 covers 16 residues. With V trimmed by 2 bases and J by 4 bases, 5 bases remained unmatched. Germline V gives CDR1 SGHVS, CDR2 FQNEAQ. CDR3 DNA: TGTGCCAGCAGCTTACTCGCGGGACTAGCGTACAATGAGCAGTTCTTC. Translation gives CASSLLAGLAYNEQFF.

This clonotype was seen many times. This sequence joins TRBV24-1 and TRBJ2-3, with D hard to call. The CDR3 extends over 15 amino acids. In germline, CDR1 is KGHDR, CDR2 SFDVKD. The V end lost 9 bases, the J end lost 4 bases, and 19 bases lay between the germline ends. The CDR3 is CATSRPGRGSDTQYF. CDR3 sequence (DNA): TGTGCCACCTCTCGCCCCGGACGAGGATCAGATACGCAGTATTTT.

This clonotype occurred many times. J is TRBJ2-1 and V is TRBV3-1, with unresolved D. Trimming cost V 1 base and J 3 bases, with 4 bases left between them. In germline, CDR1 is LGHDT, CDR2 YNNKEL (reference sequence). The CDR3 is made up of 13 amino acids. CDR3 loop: CASSQVFYNEQFF. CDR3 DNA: TGTGCCAGCAGCCAAGTGTTCTACAATGAGCAGTTCTTC.

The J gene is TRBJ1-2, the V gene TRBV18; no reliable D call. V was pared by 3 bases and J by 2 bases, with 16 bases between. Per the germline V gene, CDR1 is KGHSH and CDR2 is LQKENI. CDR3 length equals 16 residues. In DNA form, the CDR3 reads TGTGCCAGCTCACCGATTGACAACCCAGCAAACTATGGCTACACCTTC. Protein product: CASSPIDNPANYGYTF.

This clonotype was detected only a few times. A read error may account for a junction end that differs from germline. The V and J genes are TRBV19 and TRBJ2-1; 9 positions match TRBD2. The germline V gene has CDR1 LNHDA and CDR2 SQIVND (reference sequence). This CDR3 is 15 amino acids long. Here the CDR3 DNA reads TGTGCCAGTAGGATAGCGGGGGCATCCTACAATGAGCAGTTCTTC. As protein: CASRIAGASYNEQFF.

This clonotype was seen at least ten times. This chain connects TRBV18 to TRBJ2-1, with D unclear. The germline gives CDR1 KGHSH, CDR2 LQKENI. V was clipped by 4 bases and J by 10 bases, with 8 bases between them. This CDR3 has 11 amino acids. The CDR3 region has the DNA TGTGCCAGCTCACGTCAGAGAGAGCAGTTCTTC. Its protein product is CASSRQREQFF.

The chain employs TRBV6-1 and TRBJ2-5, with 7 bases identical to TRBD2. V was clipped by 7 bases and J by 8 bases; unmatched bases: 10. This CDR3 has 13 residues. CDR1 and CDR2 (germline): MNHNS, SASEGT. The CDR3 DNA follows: TGTGCCAGCATCCGGAGCGGGGAGAGAACCCAGTACTTC. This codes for CASIRSGERTQYF.

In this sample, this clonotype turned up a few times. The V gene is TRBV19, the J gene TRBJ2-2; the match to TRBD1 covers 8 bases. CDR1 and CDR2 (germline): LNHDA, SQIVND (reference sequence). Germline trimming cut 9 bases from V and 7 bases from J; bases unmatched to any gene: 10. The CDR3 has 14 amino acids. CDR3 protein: CASKSQGAGGELFF. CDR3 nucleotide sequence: TGTGCCAGCAAGTCTCAGGGGGCTGGCGGGGAGCTGTTTTTT.

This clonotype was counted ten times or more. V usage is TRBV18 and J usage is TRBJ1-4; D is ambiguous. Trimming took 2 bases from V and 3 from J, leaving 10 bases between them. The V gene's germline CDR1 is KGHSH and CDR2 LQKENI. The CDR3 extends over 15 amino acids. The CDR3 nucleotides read TGTGCCAGCTCACCAGGTGCAGGCCCTAATGAAAAACTGTTTTTT. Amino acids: CASSPGAGPNEKLFF.

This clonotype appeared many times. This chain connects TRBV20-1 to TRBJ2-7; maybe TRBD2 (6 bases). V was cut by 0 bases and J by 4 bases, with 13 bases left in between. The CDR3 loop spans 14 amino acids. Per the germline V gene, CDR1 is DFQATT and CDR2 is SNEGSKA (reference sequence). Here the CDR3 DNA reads TGCAGTGCTAGAGAGAGGAGGGAGAGGTACGAGCAGTACTTC. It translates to CSARERRERYEQYF.

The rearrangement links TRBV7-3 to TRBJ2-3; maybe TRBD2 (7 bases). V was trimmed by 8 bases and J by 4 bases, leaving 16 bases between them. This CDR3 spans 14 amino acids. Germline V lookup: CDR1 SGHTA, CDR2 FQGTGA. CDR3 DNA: TGTGCCAGCGCCTATGGGGGGGCGTCAGATACGCAGTATTTT. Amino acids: CASAYGGASDTQYF.

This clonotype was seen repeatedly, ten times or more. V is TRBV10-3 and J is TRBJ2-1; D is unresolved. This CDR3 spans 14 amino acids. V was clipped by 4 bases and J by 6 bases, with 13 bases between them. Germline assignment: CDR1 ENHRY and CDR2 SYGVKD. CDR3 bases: TGTGCCATCAGTGTGTCGCCAGGCGCCAATGAGCAGTTCTTC. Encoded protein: CAISVSPGANEQFF.

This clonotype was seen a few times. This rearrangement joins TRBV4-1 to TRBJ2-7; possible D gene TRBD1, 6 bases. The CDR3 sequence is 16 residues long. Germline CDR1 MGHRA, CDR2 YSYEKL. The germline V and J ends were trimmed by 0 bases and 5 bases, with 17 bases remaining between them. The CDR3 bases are TGCGCCAGCAGCCAAGACGATACAGGGTGGGGTGACGAGCAGTACTTC. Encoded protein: CASSQDDTGWGDEQYF.

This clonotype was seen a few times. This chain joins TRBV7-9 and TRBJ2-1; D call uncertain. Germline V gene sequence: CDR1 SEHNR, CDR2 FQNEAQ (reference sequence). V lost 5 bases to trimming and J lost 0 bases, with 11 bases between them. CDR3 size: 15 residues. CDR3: CASSRSFTSYNEQFF. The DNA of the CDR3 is TGTGCCAGCAGCAGATCCTTTACCTCCTACAATGAGCAGTTCTTC.

CDR3 in amino acids: CASSQVKDRSHMNTEAFF. CDR3 bases: TGTGCCAGCAGCCAAGTTAAGGACCGGTCTCATATGAACACTGAAGCTTTCTTT. V gene TRBV3-1 combines with J gene TRBJ1-1; D gene ambiguous. The CDR3 runs to 18 residues. V was trimmed by 1 base and J by 0 bases, leaving 18 bases between them. Germline values: CDR1 LGHDT, CDR2 YNNKEL (reference sequence).